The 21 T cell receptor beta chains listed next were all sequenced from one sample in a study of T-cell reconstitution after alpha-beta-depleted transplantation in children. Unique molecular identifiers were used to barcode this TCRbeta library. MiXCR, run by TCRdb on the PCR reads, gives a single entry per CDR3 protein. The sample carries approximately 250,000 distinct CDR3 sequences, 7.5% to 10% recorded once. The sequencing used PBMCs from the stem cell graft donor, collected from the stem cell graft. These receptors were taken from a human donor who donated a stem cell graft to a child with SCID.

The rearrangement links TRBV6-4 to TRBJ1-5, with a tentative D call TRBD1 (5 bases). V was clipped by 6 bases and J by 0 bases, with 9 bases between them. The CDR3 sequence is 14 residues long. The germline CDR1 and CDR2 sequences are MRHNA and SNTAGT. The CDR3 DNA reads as TGTGCCAGCAGCGACAGACCTAGCAATCAGCCCCAGCATTTT. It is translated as CASSDRPSNQPQHF.

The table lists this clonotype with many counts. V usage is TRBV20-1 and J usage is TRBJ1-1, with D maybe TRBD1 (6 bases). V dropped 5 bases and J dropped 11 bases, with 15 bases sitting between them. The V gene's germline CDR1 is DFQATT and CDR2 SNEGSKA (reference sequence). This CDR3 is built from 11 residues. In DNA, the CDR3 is TGCAGTGCTCGACAGGACCCGGGGGCTTTCTTT. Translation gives CSARQDPGAFF.

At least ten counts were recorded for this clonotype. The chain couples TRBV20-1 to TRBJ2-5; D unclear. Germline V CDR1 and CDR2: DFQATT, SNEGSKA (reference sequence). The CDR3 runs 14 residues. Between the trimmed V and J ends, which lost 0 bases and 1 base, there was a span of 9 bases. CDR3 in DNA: TGCAGTGCTAGAGATGGTTGGACCCAAGAGACCCAGTACTTC. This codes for CSARDGWTQETQYF.

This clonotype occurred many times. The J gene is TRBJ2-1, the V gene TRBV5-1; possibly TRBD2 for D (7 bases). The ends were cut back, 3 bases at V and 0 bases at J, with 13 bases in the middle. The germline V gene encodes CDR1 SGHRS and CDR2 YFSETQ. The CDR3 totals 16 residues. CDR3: CASSWGGRGSYNEQFF. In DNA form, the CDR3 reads TGCGCCAGCAGCTGGGGGGGCAGGGGCTCCTACAATGAGCAGTTCTTC.

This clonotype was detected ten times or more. CDR3 region: CASSSSGHLYEQYF. In DNA form, the CDR3 reads TGTGCCAGCAGTTCGTCGGGACACCTATACGAGCAGTACTTC. V usage is TRBV6-5 and J usage is TRBJ2-7; possible D gene TRBD1, 6 bases. CDR1 and CDR2 (germline): MNHEY, SVGAGI. V gave up 4 bases and J gave up 4 bases, with 14 bases separating them. The CDR3 is 14 residues long.

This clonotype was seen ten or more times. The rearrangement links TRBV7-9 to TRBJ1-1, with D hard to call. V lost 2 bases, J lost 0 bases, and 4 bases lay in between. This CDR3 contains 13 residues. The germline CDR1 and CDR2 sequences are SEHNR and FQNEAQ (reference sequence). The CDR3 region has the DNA TGTGCCAGCAGCTTACCCATGAACACTGAAGCTTTCTTT. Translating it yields CASSLPMNTEAFF.

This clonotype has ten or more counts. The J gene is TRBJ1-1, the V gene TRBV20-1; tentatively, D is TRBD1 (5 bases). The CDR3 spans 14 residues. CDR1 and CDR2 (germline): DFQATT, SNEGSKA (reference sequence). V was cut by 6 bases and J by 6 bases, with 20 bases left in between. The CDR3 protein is CSAKAAGSAPEAFF. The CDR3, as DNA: TGCAGTGCCAAGGCCGCAGGGAGTGCCCCTGAAGCTTTCTTT.

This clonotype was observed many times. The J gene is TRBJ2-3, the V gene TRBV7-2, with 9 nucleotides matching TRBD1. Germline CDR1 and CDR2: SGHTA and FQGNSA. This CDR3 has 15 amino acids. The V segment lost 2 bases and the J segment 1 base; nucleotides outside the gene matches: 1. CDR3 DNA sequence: TGTGCCAGCAGCTTAAGGACAGGGGGCACAGATACGCAGTATTTT. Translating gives CASSLRTGGTDTQYF.

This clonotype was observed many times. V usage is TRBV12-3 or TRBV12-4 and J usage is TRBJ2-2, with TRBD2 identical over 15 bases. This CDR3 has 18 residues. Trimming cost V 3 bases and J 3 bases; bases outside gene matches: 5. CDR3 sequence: CASSFGLAGGSDTGELFF. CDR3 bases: TGTGCCAGCAGTTTTGGACTAGCGGGGGGGAGCGACACCGGGGAGCTGTTTTTT.

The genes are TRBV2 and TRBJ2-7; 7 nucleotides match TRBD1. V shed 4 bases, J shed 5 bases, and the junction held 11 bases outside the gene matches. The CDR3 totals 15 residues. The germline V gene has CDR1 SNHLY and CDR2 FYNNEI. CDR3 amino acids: CASSAPQGIIDEQYF. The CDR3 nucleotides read TGTGCCAGCAGTGCCCCACAGGGGATTATCGACGAGCAGTACTTC. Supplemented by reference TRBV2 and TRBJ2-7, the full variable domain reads EPEVTQTPSHQVTQMGQEVILRCVPISNHLYFYWYRQILGQKVEFLVSFYNNEISEKSEIFDDQFSVERPDGSNFTLKIRSTKLEDSAMYFCASSAPQGIIDEQYFGPGTRLTVT.

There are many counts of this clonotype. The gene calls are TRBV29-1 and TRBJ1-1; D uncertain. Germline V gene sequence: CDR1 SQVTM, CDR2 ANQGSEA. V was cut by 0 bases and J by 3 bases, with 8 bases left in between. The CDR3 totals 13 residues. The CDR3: CSVEDLGDTEAFF. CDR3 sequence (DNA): TGCAGCGTTGAAGATCTCGGGGACACTGAAGCTTTCTTT.

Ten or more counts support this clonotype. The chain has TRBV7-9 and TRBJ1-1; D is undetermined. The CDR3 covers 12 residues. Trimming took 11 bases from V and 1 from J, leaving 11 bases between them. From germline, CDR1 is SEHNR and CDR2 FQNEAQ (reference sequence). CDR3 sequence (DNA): TGTGCCCCCACGCGAGCGAACACTGAAGCTTTCTTT. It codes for CAPTRANTEAFF.

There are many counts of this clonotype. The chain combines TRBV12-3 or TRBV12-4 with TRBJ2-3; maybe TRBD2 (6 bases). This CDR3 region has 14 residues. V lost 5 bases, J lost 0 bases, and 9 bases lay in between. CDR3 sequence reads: CASSMGTSTDTQYF. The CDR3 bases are TGTGCCAGCAGTATGGGGACTAGCACAGATACGCAGTATTTT.

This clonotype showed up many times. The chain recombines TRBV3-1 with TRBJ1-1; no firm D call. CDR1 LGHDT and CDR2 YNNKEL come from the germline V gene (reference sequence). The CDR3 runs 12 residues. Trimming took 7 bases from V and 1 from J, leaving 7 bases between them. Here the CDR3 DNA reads TGTGCCAGCAAGGAATCGAACACTGAAGCTTTCTTT. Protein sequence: CASKESNTEAFF.

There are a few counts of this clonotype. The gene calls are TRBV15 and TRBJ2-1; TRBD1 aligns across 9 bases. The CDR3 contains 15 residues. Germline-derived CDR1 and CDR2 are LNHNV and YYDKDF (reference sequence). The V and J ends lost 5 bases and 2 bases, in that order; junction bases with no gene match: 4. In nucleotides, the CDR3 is TGTGCCACCAGCCCCCGGACAGGGGCCTACAATGAGCAGTTCTTC. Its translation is CATSPRTGAYNEQFF.

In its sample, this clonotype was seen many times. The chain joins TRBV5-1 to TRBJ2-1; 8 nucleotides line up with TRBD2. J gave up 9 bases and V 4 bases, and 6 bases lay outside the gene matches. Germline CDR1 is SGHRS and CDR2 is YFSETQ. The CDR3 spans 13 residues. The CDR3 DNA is TGCGCCAGCAGCGTAGACCGGGGGGGTGAGCAGTTCTTC. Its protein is CASSVDRGGEQFF.

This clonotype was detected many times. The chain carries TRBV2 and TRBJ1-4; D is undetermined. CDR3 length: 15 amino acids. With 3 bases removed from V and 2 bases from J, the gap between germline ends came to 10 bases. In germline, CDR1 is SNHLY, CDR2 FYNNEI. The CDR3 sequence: CASSDYIGTNEKLFF. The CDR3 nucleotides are TGTGCCAGCAGTGATTACATTGGGACTAATGAAAAACTGTTTTTT.

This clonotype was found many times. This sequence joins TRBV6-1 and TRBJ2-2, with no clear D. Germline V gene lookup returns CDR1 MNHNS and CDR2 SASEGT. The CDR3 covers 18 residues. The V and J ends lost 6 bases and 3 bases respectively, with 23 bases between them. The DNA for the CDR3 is TGTGCCAGCAGGGAGAACACATTTGGACCTCCGTACACCGGGGAGCTGTTTTTT. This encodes CASRENTFGPPYTGELFF.

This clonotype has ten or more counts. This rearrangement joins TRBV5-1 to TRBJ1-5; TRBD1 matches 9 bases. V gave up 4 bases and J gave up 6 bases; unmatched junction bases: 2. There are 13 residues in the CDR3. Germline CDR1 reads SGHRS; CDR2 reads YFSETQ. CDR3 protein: CASSPQGAQPQHF. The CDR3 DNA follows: TGCGCCAGCAGCCCACAGGGGGCTCAGCCCCAGCATTTT.

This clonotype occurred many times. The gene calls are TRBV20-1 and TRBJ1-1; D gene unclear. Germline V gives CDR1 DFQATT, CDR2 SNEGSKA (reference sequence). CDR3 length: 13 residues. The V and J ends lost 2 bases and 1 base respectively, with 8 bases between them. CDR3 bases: TGCAGTGCTAGAAGGCCAGGGAACACTGAAGCTTTCTTT. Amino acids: CSARRPGNTEAFF.

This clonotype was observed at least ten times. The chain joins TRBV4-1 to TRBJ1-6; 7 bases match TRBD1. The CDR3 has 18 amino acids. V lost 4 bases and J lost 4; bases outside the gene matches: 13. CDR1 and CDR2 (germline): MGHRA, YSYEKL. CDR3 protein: CASSRIPMTQGYNSPLHF. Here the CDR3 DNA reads TGCGCCAGCAGCCGAATACCCATGACACAGGGGTATAATTCACCCCTCCACTTT.